This TCR beta chain was captured in a study of control samples from healthy donors and cancer patients. Germline CDR1 and CDR2: SGHAT and FQNNGV. J was trimmed by 3 bases and V by 6 bases; bases with no gene match: 4. The CDR3 is 14 amino acids. The data were produced by immunoSEQ multiplex PCR, yet TCRdb's version contains in-frame clones alone and is incomplete. The repertoire has under 450,000 clones, 75% to 95% of them found once; the top ten carry more than 6%. This clonotype was sampled from a man between 40 and 49 years old with head and neck cancer. This chain uses TRBV11-2 with TRBJ1-2; 10 positions agree with TRBD1. Sequencing used PBMCs. CDR3 sequence reads: CASSSGTGDYGYTF. The CDR3, as DNA: TGTGCCAGCAGTTCCGGGACAGGGGACTATGGCTACACCTTC.